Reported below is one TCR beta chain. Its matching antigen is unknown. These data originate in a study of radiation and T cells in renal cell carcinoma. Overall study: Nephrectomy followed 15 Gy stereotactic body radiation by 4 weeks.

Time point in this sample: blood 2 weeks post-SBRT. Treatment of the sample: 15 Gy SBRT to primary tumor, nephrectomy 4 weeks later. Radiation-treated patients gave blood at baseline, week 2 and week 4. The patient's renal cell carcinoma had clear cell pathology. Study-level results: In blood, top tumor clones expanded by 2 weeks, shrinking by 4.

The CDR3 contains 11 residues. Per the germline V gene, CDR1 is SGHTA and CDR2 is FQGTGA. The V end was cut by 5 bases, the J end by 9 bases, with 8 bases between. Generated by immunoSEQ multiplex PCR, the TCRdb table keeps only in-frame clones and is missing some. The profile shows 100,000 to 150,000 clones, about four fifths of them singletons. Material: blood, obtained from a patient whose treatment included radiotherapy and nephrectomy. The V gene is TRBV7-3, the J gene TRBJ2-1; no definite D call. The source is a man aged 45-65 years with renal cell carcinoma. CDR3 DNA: TGTGCCAGCAGCATAGGTAGTGAGCAGTTCTTC. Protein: CASSIGSEQFF.